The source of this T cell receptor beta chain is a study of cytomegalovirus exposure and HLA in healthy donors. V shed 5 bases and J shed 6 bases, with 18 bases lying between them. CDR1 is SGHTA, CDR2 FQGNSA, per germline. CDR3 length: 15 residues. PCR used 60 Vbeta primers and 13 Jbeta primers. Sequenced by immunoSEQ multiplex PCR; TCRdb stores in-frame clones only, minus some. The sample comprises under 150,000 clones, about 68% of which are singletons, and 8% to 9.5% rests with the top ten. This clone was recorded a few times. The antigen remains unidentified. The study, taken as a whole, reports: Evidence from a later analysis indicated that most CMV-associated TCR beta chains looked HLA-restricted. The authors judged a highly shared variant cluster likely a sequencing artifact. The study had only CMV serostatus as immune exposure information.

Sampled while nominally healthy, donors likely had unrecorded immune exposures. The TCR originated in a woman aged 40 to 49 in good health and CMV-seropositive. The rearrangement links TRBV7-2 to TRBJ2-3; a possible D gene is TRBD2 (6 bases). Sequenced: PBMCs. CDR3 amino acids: CASSGQTRAGDTQYF. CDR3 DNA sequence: TGTGCCAGCAGCGGACAAACTAGGGCGGGGGATACGCAGTATTTT.